This TCR beta chain was sequenced for a study of cytomegalovirus exposure and HLA in healthy donors. Across the study: From about 179 million T cells, an earlier analysis saw 117 million unique TCR beta sequences. Some 87 million unique TCRs from HLA-typed donors were held in an early release of data. Study-wide results and limits: Data from an earlier analysis indicated that most TCR beta V segments were productive either about 90% or about 30% of the time. As a later analysis showed, a missense DCLRE1C variant was linked to trimming of TCR beta V- and J-genes.

PCR involved 60 Vbeta and 13 Jbeta primers. Some clones are missing from TCRdb's copy, which holds only in-frame ones; the method was immunoSEQ multiplex PCR. The sample includes about 140,000 clones, 72% seen only once; the top ten take about 4.4%. Details on this clone: The target antigen is unknown.

CDR1 and CDR2 from the germline V gene are MNHNS and SASEGT. V lost 8 bases and J lost 9; bases outside the gene matches: 6. This CDR3 is 13 amino acids long. J is TRBJ1-4 and V is TRBV6-1; 10 nucleotides line up with TRBD1. The sequencing input was PBMCs. This clonotype was obtained from a man aged 50 to 60 in good health and CMV-seropositive. CDR3 amino acids: CASETGGAQKLFF. The CDR3 nucleotides are TGTGCCAGCGAGACAGGGGGCGCCCAAAAACTGTTTTTT.